Presented here are 13 T cell receptor beta chains from one specimen sequenced in a study of blood T cell repertoires in COVID-19. Only in-frame clones appear in the TCRdb table, and some are missing; sequencing was by immunoSEQ multiplex PCR. This table holds tens of thousands of clones, roughly 90% found once. Sequenced input: peripheral blood. These TCRs come from a man aged 55 to 70 with acute or convalescent COVID-19.

The chain combines TRBV27 with TRBJ1-3, with D tentatively TRBD1 (5 bases). CDR3 length: 14 residues. The V end was cut by 2 bases, the J end by 2 bases, with 7 bases between. Germline CDR1 is MNHEY and CDR2 is SMNVEV (reference sequence). CDR3 loop: CASSLAGTGNTIYF. CDR3 nucleotide sequence: TGTGCCAGCAGTTTAGCAGGGACTGGAAACACCATATATTTT.

This chain uses TRBV6-1 with TRBJ1-5; D remains ambiguous. The CDR3 is made up of 15 amino acids. From germline, CDR1 is MNHNS and CDR2 SASEGT. The V and J ends lost 2 bases and 2 bases respectively, with 10 bases between them. CDR3: CASSERRGRNQPQHF. Here the CDR3 DNA reads TGTGCCAGCAGTGAACGGCGGGGTCGCAATCAGCCCCAGCATTTT.

The V call is TRBV5-6, the J call TRBJ1-3, with a possible D match to TRBD1 (6 bases). The V end lost 3 bases, the J end lost 2 bases, and 15 bases lay between the germline ends. The CDR3 has 16 amino acids. Germline assignment: CDR1 SGHDT and CDR2 YYEEEE. As DNA, the CDR3 is TGTGCCAGCAGCTCCATCCTACAGGGACCTGGAAACACCATATATTTT. Its protein is CASSSILQGPGNTIYF. Together with reference TRBV5-6 and TRBJ1-3, the CDR3 gives the full variable domain: DAGVTQSPTHLIKTRGQQVTLRCSPKSGHDTVSWYQQALGQGPQFIFQYYEEEERQRGNFPDRFSGHQFPNYSSELNVNALLLGDSALYLCASSSILQGPGNTIYFGEGSWLTVV.

This sequence joins TRBV28 and TRBJ1-1; no clear D gene. Trimming left V 4 bases short and J 5 bases short, with 11 bases between. The CDR3 totals 13 residues. Germline values: CDR1 MDHEN, CDR2 SYDVKM. The CDR3 DNA reads as TGTGCCAGCAGTTCCGCCAGAGGGACTGAAGCTTTCTTT. The encoded protein is CASSSARGTEAFF.

This clone was counted once. The chain is built from TRBV9 and TRBJ1-1; D gene uncertain. The CDR3 extends over 14 amino acids. The V end lost 0 bases, the J end lost 4 bases, and 10 bases lay between the germline ends. The V gene's germline CDR1 is SGDLS and CDR2 YYNGEE. CDR3 coding DNA: TGTGCCAGCAGCGTAGAACCAGCGGGCACTGAAGCTTTCTTT. Encoded protein: CASSVEPAGTEAFF.

The chain links TRBV27 to TRBJ2-7, with 8 bases matching TRBD1. The length of the CDR3 is 16 residues. The V segment lost 6 bases and the J segment 3 bases; nucleotides outside the gene matches: 13. CDR1 and CDR2 (germline): MNHEY, SMNVEV (reference sequence). The CDR3 DNA reads TGTGCCAGCAGACTAGATGGACAGGGCGGATACTACGAGCAGTACTTC. Residues: CASRLDGQGGYYEQYF.

This clone was seen just once. The chain combines TRBV7-8 with TRBJ1-2, with 9 bases identical to TRBD1. Trimming took 3 bases from V and 8 from J; bases not matched to a gene: 16. In germline, CDR1 is SGHVS, CDR2 FQNEAQ. CDR3 length equals 17 residues. The DNA for the CDR3 is TGTGCCAGCAGCTTGTGGGACAGGGAATACTCTAATGGGGGCTACACCTTC. Translating gives CASSLWDREYSNGGYTF.

This clone was counted a single time. CDR3 DNA: TGTGCCAGCAGCCCGGAGATGAACACTGAAGCTTTCTTT. This translates into CASSPEMNTEAFF. V gene TRBV3-1 (or the pseudogene TRBV3-2) combines with J gene TRBJ1-1; the D is unclear. The CDR3 runs 13 residues. Germline CDR1 is LGHDT and CDR2 is YNNKEL (reference sequence). Between the trimmed V and J ends, which lost 4 bases and 0 bases, there was a span of 6 bases.

This rearrangement joins TRBV6-5 to TRBJ2-7; 8 bases fit TRBD2. CDR1 and CDR2 from the germline V gene are MNHEY and SVGAGI. V gave up 7 bases and J gave up 2 bases; unmatched junction bases: 10. CDR3 length equals 15 residues. DNA for the CDR3: TGTGCCAGCAACCCCCCGGCAGCGGGAGCCTACGAGCAGTACTTC. It translates to CASNPPAAGAYEQYF.

In this sample, this clone turned up once. The chain joins TRBV30 to TRBJ2-2, with D tentatively TRBD1 (5 bases). Germline V gene sequence: CDR1 GTSNPN, CDR2 SVGIG (reference sequence). V was cut by 8 bases and J by 0 bases, with 16 bases left in between. The CDR3 is 15 amino acids. The CDR3: CARERQGANTGELFF. As DNA, the CDR3 is TGTGCCCGAGAGCGTCAGGGCGCGAACACCGGGGAGCTGTTTTTT.

The V call is TRBV9, the J call TRBJ1-1; no firm D call. With 0 bases removed from V and 3 bases from J, the gap between germline ends came to 9 bases. Germline lookup yields CDR1 SGDLS and CDR2 YYNGEE. This CDR3 comprises 14 residues. The CDR3 DNA reads as TGTGCCAGCAGCGTAGACTTGGCGGACACTGAAGCTTTCTTT. This gives the protein CASSVDLADTEAFF.

The V call is TRBV3-1 (or the pseudogene TRBV3-2), the J call TRBJ2-3, with unresolved D. Trimming stripped 8 bases from V and 2 bases from J, with 5 bases between. The CDR3 consists of 11 residues. Germline V gene lookup returns CDR1 LGHDT and CDR2 YNNKEL (reference sequence). For the CDR3, the DNA is TGTGCCAGCTCCTCCACAGATACGCAGTATTTT. This translates into CASSSTDTQYF.

The J gene is TRBJ1-2, the V gene TRBV5-4; 10 bases are a match to TRBD1. J lost 4 bases, V lost 3 bases, and 6 bases had no gene match. CDR1 and CDR2 (germline): SGHNT, YYREEE (reference sequence). CDR3 length equals 15 residues. CDR3 residues: CASSSGQGVFYGYTF. CDR3 sequence (DNA): TGTGCCAGCAGCTCCGGACAGGGGGTTTTCTATGGCTACACCTTC. The entire variable domain, with the rest obtained from reference TRBV5-4 and TRBJ1-2, is as follows: ETGVTQSPTHLIKTRGQQVTLRCSSQSGHNTVSWYQQALGQGPQFIFQYYREEENGRGNFPPRFSGLQFPNYSSELNVNALELDDSALYLCASSSGQGVFYGYTFGSGTRLTVV.